The clone carrying this T cell receptor beta chain was seen a few times. This sample is part of a study of human T cells and chemical hapten exposure. TCRdb itself ran the RACE reads through MiXCR, one entry per CDR3 protein. Of some 53,000 distinct CDR3 sequences in the sample, approximately 11% were seen once. Time point of the sample: patch test 1, 2 weeks after DPC sensitization. The treatment: therapeutic diphenylcyclopropenone sensitization with weekly scalp DPC. Researchers extracted total RNA from unfractionated whole blood. V lost 4 bases, J lost 0 bases, and 8 bases lay in between. The CDR3 is made up of 14 amino acids. Germline CDR1 and CDR2: SEHNR and FQNEAQ (reference sequence).

The material was whole blood, obtained in connection with sensitization to the hapten diphenylcyclopropenone (DPC). The rearrangement uses TRBV7-9 and TRBJ2-3; possibly TRBD2 for D (5 bases). This receptor was taken from a woman aged 40 to 55 with alopecia areata. Some clones in this sample may be carry-over from other donors' samples. The CDR3, as DNA: TGTGCCAGCAGCTCCGACTACAGCACAGATACGCAGTATTTT. Amino acid sequence: CASSSDYSTDTQYF.